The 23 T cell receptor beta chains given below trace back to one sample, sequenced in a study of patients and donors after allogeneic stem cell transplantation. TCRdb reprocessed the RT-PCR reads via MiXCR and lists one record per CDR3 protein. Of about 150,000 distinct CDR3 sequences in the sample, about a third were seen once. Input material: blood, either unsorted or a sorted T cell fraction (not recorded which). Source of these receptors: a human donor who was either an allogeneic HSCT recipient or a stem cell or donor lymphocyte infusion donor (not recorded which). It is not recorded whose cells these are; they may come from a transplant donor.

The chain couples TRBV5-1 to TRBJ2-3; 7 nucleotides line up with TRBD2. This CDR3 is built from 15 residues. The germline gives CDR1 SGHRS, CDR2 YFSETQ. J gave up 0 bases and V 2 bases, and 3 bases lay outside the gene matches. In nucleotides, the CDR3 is TGCGCCAGCAGCTTCCTAGCGGATAGCACAGATACGCAGTATTTT. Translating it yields CASSFLADSTDTQYF.

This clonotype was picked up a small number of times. The CDR3 region is CASSPPGAQGGYEQYV. CDR3 in DNA: TGTGCCAGCAGTCCACCCGGGGCTCAGGGGGGATACGAGCAGTACGTC. The chain couples TRBV28 to TRBJ2-7, with D tentatively TRBD1 (7 bases). CDR3 size: 16 residues. With 5 bases removed from V and 4 bases from J, the gap between germline ends came to 21 bases. Looked up from germline, CDR1 is MDHEN and CDR2 is SYDVKM.

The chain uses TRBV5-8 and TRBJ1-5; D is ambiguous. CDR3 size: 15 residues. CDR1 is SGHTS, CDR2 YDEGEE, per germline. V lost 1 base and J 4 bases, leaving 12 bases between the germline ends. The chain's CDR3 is CASSLLTAENQPQHF. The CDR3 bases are TGTGCCAGCAGCTTGCTGACGGCCGAGAATCAGCCCCAGCATTTT.

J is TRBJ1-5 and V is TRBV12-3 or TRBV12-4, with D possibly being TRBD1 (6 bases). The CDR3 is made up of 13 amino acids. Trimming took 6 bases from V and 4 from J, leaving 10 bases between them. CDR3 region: CASSRQANQPQHF. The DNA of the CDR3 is TGTGCCAGCAGCCGACAGGCGAATCAGCCCCAGCATTTT.

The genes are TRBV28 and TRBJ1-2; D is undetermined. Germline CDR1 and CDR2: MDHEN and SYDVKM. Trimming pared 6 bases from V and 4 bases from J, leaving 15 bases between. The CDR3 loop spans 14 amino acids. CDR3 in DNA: TGTGCCAGCAGAACCTCTAACGAACCCTATGGCTACACCTTC. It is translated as CASRTSNEPYGYTF.

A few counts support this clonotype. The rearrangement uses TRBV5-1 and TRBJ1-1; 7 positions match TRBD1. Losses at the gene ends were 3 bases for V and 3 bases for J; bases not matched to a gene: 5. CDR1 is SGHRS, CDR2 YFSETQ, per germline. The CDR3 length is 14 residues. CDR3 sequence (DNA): TGCGCCAGCAGCTCAAAGGGGGCGCACACTGAAGCTTTCTTT. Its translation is CASSSKGAHTEAFF.

CDR3 sequence (DNA): TGTGCCAGCAGTTTGCAACAGGAGACAGATACGCAGTATTTT. This sequence encodes CASSLQQETDTQYF. This chain joins TRBV27 and TRBJ2-3; a possible D gene is TRBD1 (5 bases). This CDR3 spans 14 amino acids. CDR1 is MNHEY, CDR2 SMNVEV, per germline (reference sequence). The V end was cut by 3 bases, the J end by 3 bases, with 10 bases between.

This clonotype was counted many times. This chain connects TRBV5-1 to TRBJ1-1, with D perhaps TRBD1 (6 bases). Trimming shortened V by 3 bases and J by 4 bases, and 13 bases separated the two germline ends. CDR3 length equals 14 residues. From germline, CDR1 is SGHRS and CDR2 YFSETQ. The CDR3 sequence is CASSSGVVSTEAFF. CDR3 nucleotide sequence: TGCGCCAGCAGCTCAGGGGTGGTGAGCACTGAAGCTTTCTTT.

CDR3 in DNA: TGTGCCAGCAGCCACCTCCTCGGTCGGTCCTCTGGAAACACCATATATTTT. Protein product: CASSHLLGRSSGNTIYF. This chain connects TRBV7-9 to TRBJ1-3, with D unclear. Germline V gene sequence: CDR1 SEHNR, CDR2 FQNEAQ (reference sequence). The CDR3 has 17 residues. V lost 5 bases to trimming and J lost 0 bases, with 17 bases between them.

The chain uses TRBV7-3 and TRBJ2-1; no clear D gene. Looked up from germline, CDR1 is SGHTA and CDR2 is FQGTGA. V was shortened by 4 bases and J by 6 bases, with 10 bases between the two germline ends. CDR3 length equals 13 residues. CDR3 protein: CASSSLTVNEQFF. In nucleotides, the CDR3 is TGTGCCAGCAGCTCACTAACCGTCAATGAGCAGTTCTTC.

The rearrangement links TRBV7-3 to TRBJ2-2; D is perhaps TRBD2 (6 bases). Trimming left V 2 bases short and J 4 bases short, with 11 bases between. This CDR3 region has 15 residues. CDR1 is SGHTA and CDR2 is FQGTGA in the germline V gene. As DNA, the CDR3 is TGTGCCAGCAGCTTAGAGGGACTTCCCACCGGGGAGCTGTTTTTT. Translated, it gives CASSLEGLPTGELFF.

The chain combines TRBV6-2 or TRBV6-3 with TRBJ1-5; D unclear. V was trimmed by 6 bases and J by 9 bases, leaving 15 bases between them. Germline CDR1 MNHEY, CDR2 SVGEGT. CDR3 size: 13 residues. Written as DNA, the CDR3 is TGTGCCAGCAGGCTGGAAAAAGTCCGGCCCCAGCATTTT. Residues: CASRLEKVRPQHF.

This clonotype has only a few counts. The CDR3 loop reads CASSVSPGRDNQPQHF. DNA of the CDR3: TGTGCCAGCAGTGTCTCCCCAGGGAGAGACAATCAGCCCCAGCATTTT. The chain carries TRBV25-1 and TRBJ1-5; possible D gene TRBD1, 5 bases. Germline V gives CDR1 MGHDK, CDR2 SYGVNS. V lost 4 bases and J 3 bases, leaving 16 bases between the germline ends. CDR3 length: 16 amino acids.

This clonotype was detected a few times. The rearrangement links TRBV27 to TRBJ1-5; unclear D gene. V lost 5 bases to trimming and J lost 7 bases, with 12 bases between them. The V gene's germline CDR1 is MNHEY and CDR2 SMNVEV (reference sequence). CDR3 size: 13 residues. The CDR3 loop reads CASSPPSGQPQHF. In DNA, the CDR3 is TGTGCCAGCAGTCCCCCTTCGGGACAGCCCCAGCATTTT.

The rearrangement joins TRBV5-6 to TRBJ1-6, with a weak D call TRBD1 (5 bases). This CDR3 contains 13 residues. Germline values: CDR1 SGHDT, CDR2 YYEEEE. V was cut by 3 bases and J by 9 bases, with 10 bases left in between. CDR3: CASSSAGGSPLHF. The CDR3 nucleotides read TGTGCCAGCAGCTCGGCCGGGGGTTCACCCCTCCACTTT.

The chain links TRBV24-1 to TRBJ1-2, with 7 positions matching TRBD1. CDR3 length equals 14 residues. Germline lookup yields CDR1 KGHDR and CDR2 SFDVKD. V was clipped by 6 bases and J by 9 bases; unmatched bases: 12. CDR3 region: CATSPGGAMGSYTF. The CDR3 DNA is TGTGCCACCAGTCCAGGGGGTGCGATGGGTAGCTACACCTTC.

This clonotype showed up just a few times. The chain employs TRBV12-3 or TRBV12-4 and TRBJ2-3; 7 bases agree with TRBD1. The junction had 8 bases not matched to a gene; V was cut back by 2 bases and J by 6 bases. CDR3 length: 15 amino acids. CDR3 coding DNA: TGTGCCAGCAGTTTAATAAAGGGGGCACCCGATACGCAGTATTTT. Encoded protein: CASSLIKGAPDTQYF.

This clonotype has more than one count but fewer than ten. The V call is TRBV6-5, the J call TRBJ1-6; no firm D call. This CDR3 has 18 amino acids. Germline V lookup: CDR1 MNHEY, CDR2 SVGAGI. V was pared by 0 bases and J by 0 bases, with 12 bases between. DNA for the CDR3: TGTGCCAGCAGTTACTCAGCAAAGGAGAGCTCCTATAATTCACCCCTCCACTTT. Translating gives CASSYSAKESSYNSPLHF.

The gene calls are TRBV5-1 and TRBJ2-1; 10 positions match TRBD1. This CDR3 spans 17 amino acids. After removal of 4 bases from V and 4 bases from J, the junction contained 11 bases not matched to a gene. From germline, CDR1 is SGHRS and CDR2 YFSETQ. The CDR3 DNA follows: TGCGCCAGCAGCCCGTCCCGGGACAGGGGCCCTTACAATGAGCAGTTCTTC. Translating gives CASSPSRDRGPYNEQFF.

The CDR3 nucleotides read TGTGCCAGCAGCGTAGACGGGGGAGGGAATGAGCAGTTCTTC. Protein product: CASSVDGGGNEQFF. The V call is TRBV9, the J call TRBJ2-1; 7 bases line up with TRBD2. Per the germline V gene, CDR1 is SGDLS and CDR2 is YYNGEE. Unmatched junction bases numbered 4, after V lost 0 bases and J lost 7 bases. The CDR3 loop spans 14 amino acids.

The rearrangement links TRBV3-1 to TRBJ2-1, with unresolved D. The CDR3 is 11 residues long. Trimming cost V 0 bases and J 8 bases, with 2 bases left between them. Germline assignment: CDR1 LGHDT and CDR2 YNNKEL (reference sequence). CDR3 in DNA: TGTGCCAGCAGCCAAGAGCATGAGCAGTTCTTC. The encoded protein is CASSQEHEQFF.

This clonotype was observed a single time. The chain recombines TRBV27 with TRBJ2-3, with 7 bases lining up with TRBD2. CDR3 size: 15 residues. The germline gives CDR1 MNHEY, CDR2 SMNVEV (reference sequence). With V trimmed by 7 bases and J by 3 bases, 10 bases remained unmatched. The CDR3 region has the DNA TGTGCCAGCAAACTTGGACTAGGAGGGACAGATACGCAGTATTTT. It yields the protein CASKLGLGGTDTQYF.

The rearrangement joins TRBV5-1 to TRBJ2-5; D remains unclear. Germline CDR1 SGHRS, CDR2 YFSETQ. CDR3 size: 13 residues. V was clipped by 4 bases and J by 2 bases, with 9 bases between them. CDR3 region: CASSRAQQETQYF. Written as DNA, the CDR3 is TGCGCCAGCAGCCGGGCACAGCAAGAGACCCAGTACTTC.